The 28 T cell receptor beta chains in this list originate from one sample, sequenced in a study of blood T cell repertoires in COVID-19. Sequenced by immunoSEQ multiplex PCR; TCRdb stores in-frame clones only, minus some. There are about 260,000 clones in the sample; around 90% occur only once, and approximately 0.7% lies in the top ten. The sequencing sample was made of peripheral blood. The receptors were sampled from a human donor in a cohort sampled during active COVID-19.

J is TRBJ1-2 and V is TRBV11-2; perhaps TRBD1 as D (6 bases). V gave up 2 bases and J gave up 4 bases, with 17 bases separating them. The CDR3 has 16 residues. Germline assignment: CDR1 SGHAT and CDR2 FQNNGV. The CDR3 here is CASSLRRTEHLYGYTF. As DNA, the CDR3 is TGTGCCAGCAGCTTACGGCGGACAGAGCACCTCTATGGCTACACCTTC.

The rearrangement uses TRBV11-2 and TRBJ2-7, with 7 bases matching TRBD2. The ends lost 6 bases at V and 3 bases at J; junction bases unmatched: 8. The CDR3 totals 14 residues. Germline values: CDR1 SGHAT, CDR2 FQNNGV. The CDR3 is CASRFGTGGYEQYF. As DNA, the CDR3 is TGTGCCAGCAGATTCGGTACGGGGGGCTACGAGCAGTACTTC.

V usage is TRBV9 and J usage is TRBJ1-1; no clear D. V was cut by 4 bases and J by 6 bases, with 16 bases left in between. The CDR3 covers 14 residues. Germline CDR1 is SGDLS and CDR2 is YYNGEE. CDR3 coding DNA: TGTGCCAGCAGCTCACGGCCCGGGGATGCTGAAGCTTTCTTT. Translating it yields CASSSRPGDAEAFF. Drawing the rest from reference TRBV9 and TRBJ1-1, the complete variable domain is DSGVTQTPKHLITATGQRVTLRCSPRSGDLSVYWYQQSLDQGLQFLIQYYNGEERAKGNILERFSAQQFPDLHSELNLSSLELGDSALYFCASSSRPGDAEAFFGQGTRLTVV.

This rearrangement joins TRBV4-1 to TRBJ1-6; 12 bases map to TRBD1. V lost 0 bases, J lost 8 bases, and 5 bases stayed unmatched. Germline CDR1 MGHRA, CDR2 YSYEKL. The CDR3 has 17 residues. In nucleotides, the CDR3 is TGCGCCAGCAGCCAAGACGGGACAGGGGGCCGTGATTCACCCCTCCACTTT. Encoded protein: CASSQDGTGGRDSPLHF.

The chain employs TRBV15 and TRBJ2-6; 7 positions agree with TRBD1. The CDR3 has 17 amino acids. V was clipped by 7 bases and J by 0 bases; unmatched bases: 9. Per the germline V gene, CDR1 is LNHNV and CDR2 is YYDKDF (reference sequence). The DNA of the CDR3 is TGTGCCACCACCTGGGACAGCTCCTTCTCTGGGGCCAACGTCCTGACTTTC. Protein product: CATTWDSSFSGANVLTF.

The CDR3 protein is CASSPRDRGTEAFF. In DNA, the CDR3 is TGTGCCAGCAGCCCCCGGGACAGGGGGACTGAAGCTTTCTTT. The rearrangement uses TRBV3-1 (or the pseudogene TRBV3-2) and TRBJ1-1; TRBD1 matches 11 bases. The CDR3 sequence is 14 residues long. The V segment lost 4 bases and the J segment 5 bases; nucleotides outside the gene matches: 3. CDR1 and CDR2 (germline): LGHDT, YNNKEL (reference sequence).

Details on this clone: The same CDR3 also results from other DNA sequences found in this sample. The V and J genes are TRBV18 and TRBJ2-7; tentatively, D is TRBD2 (6 bases). The CDR3 contains 12 residues. Germline-derived CDR1 and CDR2 are KGHSH and LQKENI. The V end was cut by 0 bases, the J end by 6 bases, with 6 bases between. DNA for the CDR3: TGTGCCAGCTCACCACCGGGGGGCGAGCAGTACTTC. This gives the protein CASSPPGGEQYF.

This rearrangement joins TRBV7-9 to TRBJ2-1; 10 bases map to TRBD2. J was trimmed by 5 bases and V by 5 bases; bases with no gene match: 9. Germline CDR1 is SEHNR and CDR2 is FQNEAQ (reference sequence). CDR3 length: 16 amino acids. The CDR3 nucleotides are TGTGCCAGCAGCCCTCCGTCTAGCGGGGGCCACAATGAGCAGTTCTTC. Translation: CASSPPSSGGHNEQFF.

This clone was found once. The rearrangement uses TRBV5-1 and TRBJ1-1, with D perhaps matching TRBD1 (5 bases). This CDR3 spans 15 amino acids. Germline lookup yields CDR1 SGHRS and CDR2 YFSETQ. The V gene lost 4 bases and the J gene lost 8 bases, with 21 bases spanning the gap. The CDR3 DNA reads as TGCGCCAGCAGCCCCGGGGGGAACGTTGTAGGGGAAGCTTTCTTT. This gives the protein CASSPGGNVVGEAFF.

V usage is TRBV27 and J usage is TRBJ2-6; no clear D gene. CDR3 length: 14 residues. Trimming pared 3 bases from V and 4 bases from J, leaving 7 bases between. The germline CDR1 and CDR2 sequences are MNHEY and SMNVEV (reference sequence). CDR3 amino acids: CASSFSSGANVLTF. The CDR3 nucleotides are TGTGCCAGCAGTTTTTCATCCGGGGCCAACGTCCTGACTTTC. Full variable domain (missing parts from reference TRBV27 and TRBJ2-6): EAQVTQNPRYLITVTGKKLTVTCSQNMNHEYMSWYRQDPGLGLRQIYYSMNVEVTDKGDVPEGYKVSRKEKRNFPLILESPSPNQTSLYFCASSFSSGANVLTFGAGSRLTVL.

This clone was counted only a few times. The chain links TRBV15 to TRBJ1-6; possible D gene TRBD1, 5 bases. Germline V CDR1 and CDR2: LNHNV, YYDKDF (reference sequence). V lost 0 bases and J 5 bases, leaving 17 bases between the germline ends. This CDR3 has 18 amino acids. The CDR3 nucleotides are TGTGCCACCAGCAGAGATCCTCTTGGGCCAGGGAATAATTCACCCCTCCACTTT. It encodes CATSRDPLGPGNNSPLHF.

The CDR3 protein is CARTTRREQTQYF. The CDR3 DNA reads TGTGCCAGGACCACTAGACGGGAGCAGACCCAGTACTTC. The rearrangement links TRBV9 to TRBJ2-5, with D possibly matching TRBD2 (6 bases). This CDR3 spans 13 amino acids. Germline V gene sequence: CDR1 SGDLS, CDR2 YYNGEE. V was pared by 8 bases and J by 6 bases, with 17 bases between.

The chain couples TRBV27 to TRBJ2-7; D possibly corresponds to TRBD1 (6 bases). The germline V gene encodes CDR1 MNHEY and CDR2 SMNVEV (reference sequence). The CDR3 contains 17 residues. The V gene lost 4 bases and the J gene lost 4 bases, with 23 bases spanning the gap. The CDR3 region has the DNA TGTGCCAGCAGTTCGAAAGGCCGGACAGCCAGCTTTTACGAGCAGTACTTC. It is translated as CASSSKGRTASFYEQYF.

The V call is TRBV10-3, the J call TRBJ2-5; 14 bases are shared with TRBD2. CDR1 is ENHRY, CDR2 SYGVKD, per germline. The CDR3 spans 17 residues. V shed 8 bases, J shed 6 bases, and the junction held 14 bases outside the gene matches. CDR3 sequence (DNA): TGTGCCATCGCCGAGGGACTAGCGGGGGCTGAAGAGAAGACCCAGTACTTC. It yields the protein CAIAEGLAGAEEKTQYF.

The chain couples TRBV6-5 to TRBJ1-2; 7 nucleotides match TRBD1. The CDR3 is 14 residues long. Losses at the gene ends were 6 bases for V and 6 bases for J; bases not matched to a gene: 10. Germline V gene sequence: CDR1 MNHEY, CDR2 SVGAGI. In DNA form, the CDR3 reads TGTGCCAGCAGCGACTGGGACAGATACGATGGCTACACCTTC. It specifies CASSDWDRYDGYTF.

The rearrangement uses TRBV7-9 and TRBJ1-1, with D perhaps matching TRBD1 (6 bases). CDR3 length: 14 residues. The germline V gene has CDR1 SEHNR and CDR2 FQNEAQ (reference sequence). Trimming removed 5 bases at V and 2 bases at J, with 12 bases between. The DNA of the CDR3 is TGTGCCAGCAGCGGGACAACCGGAAACACTGAAGCTTTCTTT. This translates into CASSGTTGNTEAFF.

The chain uses TRBV6-2 or TRBV6-3 and TRBJ1-6, with unresolved D. The CDR3 runs 17 residues. V gave up 4 bases and J gave up 7 bases, with 20 bases separating them. Germline CDR1 and CDR2: MNHEY and SVGEGT. The CDR3 nucleotides read TGTGCCAGCAGTTGGAAACAGAGGGATGGGGTCAATTCACCCCTCCACTTT. Encoded protein: CASSWKQRDGVNSPLHF.

The V call is TRBV4-3, the J call TRBJ2-3; possible D gene TRBD2, 6 bases. V was pared by 4 bases and J by 1 base, with 15 bases between. Germline CDR1 is LGHNA and CDR2 is YSLEER. The CDR3 has 16 amino acids. CDR3 sequence (DNA): TGCGCCAGCAGCCCACTGCGCGGGGCTGGCACAGATACGCAGTATTTT. Protein product: CASSPLRGAGTDTQYF.

V gene TRBV30 combines with J gene TRBJ2-7, with 9 bases aligning to TRBD1. V shed 6 bases and J 1 base; nucleotides not matched to a gene: 7. The germline CDR1 and CDR2 sequences are GTSNPN and SVGIG (reference sequence). The CDR3 has 14 amino acids. The CDR3 loop reads CACNTGTGSYEQYF. In nucleotides, the CDR3 is TGTGCCTGTAATACCGGGACAGGGTCCTACGAGCAGTACTTC.

The rearrangement joins TRBV11-3 to TRBJ2-7; D possibly corresponds to TRBD2 (5 bases). V shed 5 bases and J shed 6 bases, with 14 bases lying between them. From germline, CDR1 is SGHNT and CDR2 YENEEA. The length of the CDR3 is 13 residues. The DNA of the CDR3 is TGTGCCAGCAGCCCGGGGAATCGGGCCGAGCAGTACTTC. Residues: CASSPGNRAEQYF. Full variable domain (remainder filled in from reference TRBV11-3 and TRBJ2-7): EAGVVQSPRYKIIEKKQPVAFWCNPISGHNTLYWYLQNLGQGPELLIRYENEEAVDDSQLPKDRFSAERLKGVDSTLKIQPAELGDSAVYLCASSPGNRAEQYFGPGTRLTVT.

This clone was counted a few times. The chain couples TRBV18 to TRBJ2-7, with 9 bases matching TRBD1. In germline, CDR1 is KGHSH, CDR2 LQKENI. Unmatched junction bases numbered 8, after V lost 2 bases and J lost 6 bases. The CDR3 loop spans 15 amino acids. CDR3 DNA sequence: TGTGCCAGCTCACCAATCGGGACAGGGCGGCCCGAGCAGTACTTC. Amino acid sequence: CASSPIGTGRPEQYF.

V usage is TRBV7-3 and J usage is TRBJ1-1, with TRBD1 as a possible D gene (5 bases). V was clipped by 5 bases and J by 3 bases, with 16 bases between them. Germline CDR1 SGHTA, CDR2 FQGTGA. The length of the CDR3 is 15 residues. CDR3 in DNA: TGTGCCAGCAGCCTTCAAGGGCCGGGGGACACTGAAGCTTTCTTT. Protein product: CASSLQGPGDTEAFF. Looking up the rest from reference TRBV7-3 and TRBJ1-1 gives the full variable domain: GAGVSQTPSNKVTEKGKYVELRCDPISGHTALYWYRQSLGQGPEFLIYFQGTGAADDSGLPNDRFFAVRPEGSVSTLKIQRTERGDSAVYLCASSLQGPGDTEAFFGQGTRLTVV.

CDR3 residues: CASQTGSNQPQHF. Written as DNA, the CDR3 is TGTGCCAGCCAGACAGGGTCCAATCAGCCCCAGCATTTT. V usage is TRBV11-2 and J usage is TRBJ1-5; the match to TRBD1 covers 7 bases. With 8 bases clipped from V and 3 bases from J, the junction kept 4 bases outside the gene matches. Germline lookup yields CDR1 SGHAT and CDR2 FQNNGV. This CDR3 region has 13 residues.

V and J are TRBV7-2 and TRBJ1-5, with unresolved D. The germline CDR1 and CDR2 sequences are SGHTA and FQGNSA. Deletions cut 3 bases from V and 4 bases from J, with 4 bases between. This CDR3 is 12 amino acids long. The CDR3 region has the DNA TGTGCCAGCAGCTTCAGTAATCAGCCCCAGCATTTT. Protein: CASSFSNQPQHF.

This chain connects TRBV19 to TRBJ1-3, with D possibly TRBD1 on 5 matching bases. The CDR3 runs 15 residues. V dropped 5 bases and J dropped 2 bases, with 13 bases sitting between them. Germline V gene data show CDR1 as LNHDA and CDR2 as SQIVND (reference sequence). The CDR3 is CASSFPGSPGNTIYF. In nucleotides, the CDR3 is TGTGCCAGTAGTTTCCCAGGGTCCCCTGGAAACACCATATATTTT.

In this sample, this clone turned up once. The genes are TRBV5-1 and TRBJ1-1, with 10 nucleotides matching TRBD1. The trim removed 4 bases at V and 10 bases at J, leaving 10 bases unmatched. CDR3 length: 14 residues. Germline V gene lookup returns CDR1 SGHRS and CDR2 YFSETQ. The DNA of the CDR3 is TGCGCCAGCAGCCCGGCCGGGACAGGGGATGGAGCTTTCTTT. Translated, it gives CASSPAGTGDGAFF. The entire variable domain, with the rest obtained from reference TRBV5-1 and TRBJ1-1, is as follows: KAGVTQTPRYLIKTRGQQVTLSCSPISGHRSVSWYQQTPGQGLQFLFEYFSETQRNKGNFPGRFSGRQFSNSRSEMNVSTLELGDSALYLCASSPAGTGDGAFFGQGTRLTVV.

This chain links TRBV5-4 with TRBJ1-1, with 8 bases that match TRBD1. The CDR3 length is 17 residues. Germline values: CDR1 SGHNT, CDR2 YYREEE (reference sequence). J lost 1 base, V lost 4 bases, and 12 bases had no gene match. The CDR3 nucleotides read TGTGCCAGCAGCCCTCAGGGGGCCTTAACGGGGAACACTGAAGCTTTCTTT. Translation gives CASSPQGALTGNTEAFF.

The V call is TRBV11-2, the J call TRBJ2-2; tentatively, D is TRBD1 (6 bases). This CDR3 has 13 amino acids. Between the trimmed V and J ends, which lost 10 bases and 7 bases, there was a span of 16 bases. Germline V lookup: CDR1 SGHAT, CDR2 FQNNGV. The CDR3 DNA reads as TGTGCCACCTCGCGTAGGGGGATCGGGGAGCTGTTTTTT. It specifies CATSRRGIGELFF.